These 3 T cell receptor beta chains share one sample of origin, sequenced in a study of control samples from healthy donors and cancer patients. Produced via immunoSEQ multiplex PCR; TCRdb's table is partial and in-frame only. The sample consists of about 100,000 clones, about 90% of them appearing once. Material: blood. The receptor source for this set is a woman aged 45-59 years in good health.

The V call is TRBV18, the J call TRBJ2-7, with 9 bases fitting TRBD2. The CDR3 has 15 residues. The V gene's germline CDR1 is KGHSH and CDR2 LQKENI. V shed 3 bases, J shed 1 base, and the junction held 4 bases outside the gene matches. This CDR3 reads CASSPGSGGSYEQYF. The CDR3 DNA follows: TGTGCCAGCTCACCGGGAAGCGGGGGGTCCTACGAGCAGTACTTC.

Here the CDR3 reads CASSLEGGSSYNEQFF. The CDR3, as DNA: TGTGCCAGCAGCTTAGAAGGGGGTAGCTCCTACAATGAGCAGTTCTTC. This sequence joins TRBV11-3 and TRBJ2-1; D perhaps matches TRBD1 (6 bases). The V and J ends lost 0 bases and 0 bases respectively, with 9 bases between them. Germline CDR1 SGHNT, CDR2 YENEEA. The length of the CDR3 is 16 residues.

The chain is built from TRBV27 and TRBJ2-5; 7 bases match TRBD2. The ends lost 5 bases at V and 4 bases at J; junction bases unmatched: 7. Germline CDR1 and CDR2: MNHEY and SMNVEV (reference sequence). The CDR3 consists of 14 residues. Here the CDR3 reads CASSDGGRPETQYF. The CDR3 nucleotides read TGTGCCAGCAGTGACGGGGGGAGGCCAGAGACCCAGTACTTC.